These 9 T cell receptor beta chains originate from one sample sequenced in a study of tumor-infiltrating lymphocytes in primary liver carcinoma. TCR beta cDNA was reverse-transcribed from 500 to 550 ng of total RNA. The reaction used a constant-region primer and ProtoScript II reverse transcriptase. Three nested multiplex PCR rounds of slightly modified ARM-PCR generated TCR beta libraries. Running 9 to 11 cycles apiece, the first two PCR rounds relied on TRBV1-TRBV30 forward primers together with a C-beta reverse primer. In TCRdb, the multiplex PCR reads were re-called with MiXCR into one record per CDR3 protein. In the table there are some 32,000 distinct CDR3 sequences, about 79% of which are singletons. Co-extraction of RNA and DNA was performed on about 19-33 mg of unsorted bulk tissue. The sequenced material came from liver tumor tissue from sampling region 5. Subset specified: tumor region T5, tumor centre. The receptor set was obtained from a man in his forties with primary liver carcinoma and hepatitis B virus infection.

As for this clonotype: Germline is not matched at one junction end, which may reflect a read error. The V call is TRBV5-4, the J call TRBJ2-2; 7 bases line up with TRBD1. There are 15 residues in the CDR3. Germline V gene lookup returns CDR1 SGHNT and CDR2 YYREEE (reference sequence). This CDR3 reads CVSSGQDRNTGELFF. Here the CDR3 DNA reads TGTGTCAGCAGCGGACAGGACAGGAACACCGGGGAGCTGTTTTTT.

This clonotype was counted once. The junction does not match germline at one end; this may be a read error. The rearrangement uses TRBV4-3 and TRBJ2-1; either TRBD1 or TRBD2 may supply D (6 bases each). Per the germline V gene, CDR1 is LGHNA and CDR2 is YSLEER. The CDR3 is 16 residues long. The CDR3 protein is CASNQGGANGRIEQFF. Here the CDR3 DNA reads TGCGCCAGCAACCAAGGGGGTGCTAACGGGAGAATTGAGCAGTTCTTC.

About this clonotype itself: Likely a read error: the CDR3 ends without its conserved phenylalanine or tryptophan. The CDR3: CTSSPQQGRETQYL. CDR3 nucleotides: TGTACCAGCAGCCCACAGCAGGGTCGAGAGACCCAGTACTTA. The gene calls are TRBV5-5 and TRBJ2-5, with D tentatively TRBD1 (5 bases). CDR1 SGHKS and CDR2 YYEKEE come from the germline V gene (reference sequence). The length of the CDR3 is 14 residues.

Of note for this clonotype: The junction does not match germline at one end; this may be a read error. The rearrangement links TRBV4-1 to TRBJ2-4; TRBD1 is a possible D gene (5 bases). Germline V gives CDR1 MGHRA, CDR2 YSYEKL. This CDR3 region has 16 residues. The CDR3 nucleotides are TGCGCCAGCAGCCGATGTGTTGATGGGGCCAAAAACATTCAATACTTC. Translating it yields CASSRCVDGAKNIQYF.

In regard to this clonotype: The germline gene is not matched at one end of the junction; a read error may be the cause. V and J are TRBV4-2 and TRBJ1-1; 8 nucleotides align to TRBD1. This CDR3 contains 17 residues. Looked up from germline, CDR1 is LGHNA and CDR2 is YNFKEQ. The CDR3 coding sequence is TGTTCCAGCAGCCAAGAGTACGGACAGGGTTTTTGGACTGAAGCTTTGTTC. Its protein is CSSSQEYGQGFWTEALF.

The chain couples TRBV12-3 or TRBV12-4 to TRBJ2-7, with 8 positions matching TRBD1. The CDR3 has 15 amino acids. V gave up 1 base and J gave up 5 bases; unmatched junction bases: 7. CDR3 sequence: CASSLGQGTNNEQYF. CDR3 nucleotides: TGTGCCAGCAGTTTAGGACAGGGGACCAATAACGAGCAGTACTTC.

To note about this clonotype: Its ends do not fully match the called genes, so a read error is possible. The chain carries TRBV30 and TRBJ2-1; perhaps TRBD2 as D (5 bases). CDR1 is GTSNPN and CDR2 is SVGIG in the germline V gene (reference sequence). The CDR3 length is 13 residues. The CDR3 reads CAWTPATYNEHFF. The CDR3 DNA sequence: TGTGCATGGACTCCAGCGACTTACAATGAGCATTTCTTC.

Regarding this clonotype: One end of the junction is discordant with germline, which a read error may explain. The CDR3 nucleotides are TGTGTCATCAGTGAGAGTGGCACTGAAGCTTTCTTT. It is translated as CVISESGTEAFF. The J gene is TRBJ1-1, the V gene TRBV10-3; D remains ambiguous. The CDR3 length is 12 residues. The V gene's germline CDR1 is ENHRY and CDR2 SYGVKD.

Concerning this clonotype itself: A much more abundant neighbour one base away suggests this may be a read error. The chain employs TRBV19 and TRBJ2-1, with D tentatively TRBD2 (6 bases). Germline values: CDR1 LNHDA, CDR2 SQIVND (reference sequence). This CDR3 has 14 amino acids. With 9 bases removed from V and 8 bases from J, the gap between germline ends came to 20 bases. For the CDR3, the DNA is TGTGCCAGCAAAGTAGCGGTCGCCGCCTATGAGCAGTTCTTC. Protein sequence: CASKVAVAAYEQFF. The variable domain in full, completed from reference TRBV19 and TRBJ2-1, reads DGGITQSPKYLFRKEGQNVTLSCEQNLNHDAMYWYRQDPGQGLRLIYYSQIVNDFQKGDIAEGYSVSREKKESFPLTVTSAQKNPTAFYLCASKVAVAAYEQFFGPGTRLTVL.